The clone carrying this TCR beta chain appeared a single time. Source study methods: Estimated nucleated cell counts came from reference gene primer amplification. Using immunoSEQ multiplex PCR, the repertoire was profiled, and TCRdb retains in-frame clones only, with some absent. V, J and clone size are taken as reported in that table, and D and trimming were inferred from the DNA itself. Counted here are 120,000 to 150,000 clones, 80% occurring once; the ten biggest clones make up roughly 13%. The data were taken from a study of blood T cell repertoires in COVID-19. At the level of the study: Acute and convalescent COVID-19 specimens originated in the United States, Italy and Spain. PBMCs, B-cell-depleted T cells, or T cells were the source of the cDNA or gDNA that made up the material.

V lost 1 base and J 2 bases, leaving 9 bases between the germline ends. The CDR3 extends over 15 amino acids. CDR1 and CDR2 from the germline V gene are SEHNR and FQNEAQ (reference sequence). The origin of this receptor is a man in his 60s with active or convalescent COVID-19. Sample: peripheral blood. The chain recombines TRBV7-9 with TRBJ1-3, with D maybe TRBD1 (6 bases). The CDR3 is CASSLEGVAGNTIYF. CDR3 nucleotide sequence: TGTGCCAGCAGCTTAGAGGGGGTTGCTGGAAACACCATATATTTT.